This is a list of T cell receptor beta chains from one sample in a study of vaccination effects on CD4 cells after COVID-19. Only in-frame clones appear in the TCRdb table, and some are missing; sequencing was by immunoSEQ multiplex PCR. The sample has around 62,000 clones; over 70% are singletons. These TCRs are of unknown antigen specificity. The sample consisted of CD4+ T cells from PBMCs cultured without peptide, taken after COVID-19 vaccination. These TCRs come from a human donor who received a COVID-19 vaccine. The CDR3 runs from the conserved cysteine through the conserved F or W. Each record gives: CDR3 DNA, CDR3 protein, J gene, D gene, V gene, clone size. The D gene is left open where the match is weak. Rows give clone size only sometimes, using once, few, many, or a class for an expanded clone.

CDR3 DNA: TGCGCCAGCAGCCAAGCCCCGGGACAGGGGCGTTCACCCCTCCACTTT; CDR3 protein: CASSQAPGQGRSPLHF; J gene: TRBJ1-6; D gene: TRBD1; V gene: TRBV4-1; clone size: -
CDR3 DNA: TGTGCCACCAGTACCCGCGGAGGGGGCAAAGGGAATGAGCAGTTCTTC; CDR3 protein: CATSTRGGGKGNEQFF; J gene: TRBJ2-1; D gene: -; V gene: TRBV24-1; clone size: -
CDR3 DNA: TGTGCCAGCAGCCAAGGGGACGGACTCAATCAGCCCCAGCATTTT; CDR3 protein: CASSQGDGLNQPQHF; J gene: TRBJ1-5; D gene: -; V gene: TRBV4-2; clone size: -
CDR3 DNA: TGTGCCAGCAAAGTTGGTCAGTCACCCCTCCACTTT; CDR3 protein: CASKVGQSPLHF; J gene: TRBJ1-6; D gene: -; V gene: TRBV25-1; clone size: -
CDR3 DNA: TGTGCCAGCAGTTATAGTGGCACAGGGGCTGGAAACACCATATATTTT; CDR3 protein: CASSYSGTGAGNTIYF; J gene: TRBJ1-3; D gene: TRBD1; V gene: TRBV6-5; clone size: -
CDR3 DNA: TGTGCCAGCAGTTACTCACAGGGGGCGGGTGAAAAACTGTTTTTT; CDR3 protein: CASSYSQGAGEKLFF; J gene: TRBJ1-4; D gene: TRBD1; V gene: TRBV6-5; clone size: -
CDR3 DNA: TGTGCCAGCAGTGAGTTGCCTGGGGTGGTCGGCTACACCTTC; CDR3 protein: CASSELPGVVGYTF; J gene: TRBJ1-2; D gene: -; V gene: TRBV6-1; clone size: -
CDR3 DNA: TGTGCCATCAGAACAGGGGTGGGGTCAGATACGCAGTATTTT; CDR3 protein: CAIRTGVGSDTQYF; J gene: TRBJ2-3; D gene: TRBD1; V gene: TRBV10-3; clone size: -
CDR3 DNA: TGTGCCAGCAGTGCCCGGACTAGCGGGACCGGAGATACGCAGTATTTT; CDR3 protein: CASSARTSGTGDTQYF; J gene: TRBJ2-3; D gene: TRBD2; V gene: TRBV2; clone size: few
CDR3 DNA: TGTGCCAGCAGTTACTCGAACCTGGTTTCACCCCTCCACTTT; CDR3 protein: CASSYSNLVSPLHF; J gene: TRBJ1-6; D gene: -; V gene: TRBV6-5; clone size: -
CDR3 DNA: TGTGCCAGCAGTTTAAGGACCGGGAGGGAACCTTACAATGAGCAGTTCTTC; CDR3 protein: CASSLRTGREPYNEQFF; J gene: TRBJ2-1; D gene: TRBD2; V gene: TRBV28; clone size: -
CDR3 DNA: TGTGCCAGCAGCCCAGCGATGCGGGGGGACATTTCGGGTAGGGAGCTGTTTTTT; CDR3 protein: CASSPAMRGDISGRELFF; J gene: TRBJ2-2; D gene: TRBD2; V gene: TRBV3-1/TRBV3-2; clone size: -
CDR3 DNA: TGTGCCAGCCTCCGGGACAGACAAGAGACCCAGTACTTC; CDR3 protein: CASLRDRQETQYF; J gene: TRBJ2-5; D gene: TRBD1; V gene: TRBV2; clone size: -
CDR3 DNA: TGTGCCAGCAGCCAAGGGACAGGGAACACTGAAGCTTTCTTT; CDR3 protein: CASSQGTGNTEAFF; J gene: TRBJ1-1; D gene: TRBD1; V gene: TRBV3-1/TRBV3-2; clone size: -
CDR3 DNA: TGTGCCAGCAGCTTGTTGTGGACAACCGGGGCAGATACGCAGTATTTT; CDR3 protein: CASSLLWTTGADTQYF; J gene: TRBJ2-3; D gene: -; V gene: TRBV5-8; clone size: -
CDR3 DNA: TGTGCCAGCTCACCGAAAAAGGAGAGCACAGATACGCAGTATTTT; CDR3 protein: CASSPKKESTDTQYF; J gene: TRBJ2-3; D gene: -; V gene: TRBV18; clone size: -
CDR3 DNA: TGTGCCAGCAGACTAACAGGGGCCACCGGGGAGCTGTTTTTT; CDR3 protein: CASRLTGATGELFF; J gene: TRBJ2-2; D gene: TRBD1; V gene: TRBV11-2; clone size: -
CDR3 DNA: TGTGCCAGCAGCTTAGTTCAGCGGGGGGGCACAGATACGCAGTATTTT; CDR3 protein: CASSLVQRGGTDTQYF; J gene: TRBJ2-3; D gene: TRBD2; V gene: TRBV7-3; clone size: -
CDR3 DNA: TGTGCCAGCTCACCGAACGGGGCTAATGAAAAACTGTTTTTT; CDR3 protein: CASSPNGANEKLFF; J gene: TRBJ1-4; D gene: -; V gene: TRBV18; clone size: -
CDR3 DNA: TGTGCCAGCAGCGAGAATAGCTTCTACAATGAGCAGTTCTTC; CDR3 protein: CASSENSFYNEQFF; J gene: TRBJ2-1; D gene: -; V gene: TRBV7-9; clone size: -
CDR3 DNA: TGTGCCAGCAGTTACTCGAACAGGCCCTCTAACTATGGCTACACCTTC; CDR3 protein: CASSYSNRPSNYGYTF; J gene: TRBJ1-2; D gene: -; V gene: TRBV6-5; clone size: -
CDR3 DNA: TGTGCCAGCAGTCCTAGGGGGGGGAACACTGAAGCTTTCTTT; CDR3 protein: CASSPRGGNTEAFF; J gene: TRBJ1-1; D gene: -; V gene: TRBV27; clone size: -
CDR3 DNA: TGTGCCAGCTCACCAAGGACAGGGGGCATGGATGAGCAGTTCTTC; CDR3 protein: CASSPRTGGMDEQFF; J gene: TRBJ2-1; D gene: TRBD1; V gene: TRBV18; clone size: once
CDR3 DNA: TGTGCCTGGAGTCTAGGACCCCGGACAGATACGCAGTATTTT; CDR3 protein: CAWSLGPRTDTQYF; J gene: TRBJ2-3; D gene: -; V gene: TRBV30; clone size: -
CDR3 DNA: TGTGCCAGCAGTTACCGGCGGGACAGGGAGAATGGCTACACCTTC; CDR3 protein: CASSYRRDRENGYTF; J gene: TRBJ1-2; D gene: TRBD1; V gene: TRBV6-6; clone size: -
CDR3 DNA: TGTGCCAGCAGTCCCTACACGACGACAGGTTACAATGAGCAGTTCTTC; CDR3 protein: CASSPYTTTGYNEQFF; J gene: TRBJ2-1; D gene: -; V gene: TRBV27; clone size: -
CDR3 DNA: TGTGCCAGCAGCGACCAGAGGGGGGGGTTTGGCTACACCTTC; CDR3 protein: CASSDQRGGFGYTF; J gene: TRBJ1-2; D gene: -; V gene: TRBV9; clone size: few
CDR3 DNA: TGCGCCAGCAGTGAGTCATTAGGGACCCAGCCCCAGCATTTT; CDR3 protein: CASSESLGTQPQHF; J gene: TRBJ1-5; D gene: -; V gene: TRBV10-2; clone size: once
CDR3 DNA: -; CDR3 protein: CASSRDLGTGGPIKNEQFF; J gene: TRBJ2-1; D gene: -; V gene: TRBV4-3; clone size: -
CDR3 DNA: TGTGCCAGCAGTTTATTTGGCCTAGCGGGGGGAGATACGCAGTATTTT; CDR3 protein: CASSLFGLAGGDTQYF; J gene: TRBJ2-3; D gene: TRBD2; V gene: TRBV28; clone size: few
CDR3 DNA: TGTGCCAGCAGTGACAGGACAGGGGGCAATCAGCCCCAGCATTTT; CDR3 protein: CASSDRTGGNQPQHF; J gene: TRBJ1-5; D gene: TRBD1; V gene: TRBV2; clone size: few
CDR3 DNA: TGTGCCAGCAGTCCACTAGAGACAGGAAAGAAAGGCAATCAGCCCCAGCATTTT; CDR3 protein: CASSPLETGKKGNQPQHF; J gene: TRBJ1-5; D gene: -; V gene: TRBV28; clone size: -
CDR3 DNA: TGTGCCAGCAGCTGGCCCGGGACTCCCAACCCACCTGGGGCCAACGTCCTGACTTTC; CDR3 protein: CASSWPGTPNPPGANVLTF; J gene: TRBJ2-6; D gene: -; V gene: TRBV5-8; clone size: -
CDR3 DNA: TGTGCCAGCGGACAGGGCGGTATGGGGCTCAATCAGCCCCAGCATTTT; CDR3 protein: CASGQGGMGLNQPQHF; J gene: TRBJ1-5; D gene: TRBD1; V gene: TRBV28; clone size: -
CDR3 DNA: TGTGCCATCAGTCAACAGGGGGCTGGTAATGAAAAACTGTTTTTT; CDR3 protein: CAISQQGAGNEKLFF; J gene: TRBJ1-4; D gene: TRBD1; V gene: TRBV10-3; clone size: -
CDR3 DNA: TGTGCCAGCAGTGACCGTGGGGGCTATCAGCCCCAGCATTTT; CDR3 protein: CASSDRGGYQPQHF; J gene: TRBJ1-5; D gene: -; V gene: TRBV6-1; clone size: -
CDR3 DNA: TGTGCCAGCAGCCGGGGGAGCAACACTGAAGCTTTCTTT; CDR3 protein: CASSRGSNTEAFF; J gene: TRBJ1-1; D gene: -; V gene: TRBV3-1/TRBV3-2; clone size: -
CDR3 DNA: TGTGCCAGCAGAACGACAGGCAACTATGGCTACACCTTC; CDR3 protein: CASRTTGNYGYTF; J gene: TRBJ1-2; D gene: -; V gene: TRBV6-6; clone size: few
CDR3 DNA: TGTGCCAGCAGCTTAGCGGGGGGGCCTACCAATGAGCAGTTCTTC; CDR3 protein: CASSLAGGPTNEQFF; J gene: TRBJ2-1; D gene: -; V gene: TRBV7-2; clone size: -
CDR3 DNA: TGTGCCAGCGGGGGGACCGGGGGGAATGAGCAGTTCTTC; CDR3 protein: CASGGTGGNEQFF; J gene: TRBJ2-1; D gene: TRBD2; V gene: TRBV7-3; clone size: -
CDR3 DNA: TGTGCCAGCAGCCGCTCCGGGGCACAAGGAAACACCATATATTTT; CDR3 protein: CASSRSGAQGNTIYF; J gene: TRBJ1-3; D gene: -; V gene: TRBV28; clone size: -
CDR3 DNA: TGTGCCAGCAGCCACGCGACAGGGTCGAGCTATGGCTACACCTTC; CDR3 protein: CASSHATGSSYGYTF; J gene: TRBJ1-2; D gene: TRBD1; V gene: TRBV3-1/TRBV3-2; clone size: -
CDR3 DNA: TGTGCCAGCAGTCTAGACAACCTTAACTATGGCTACACCTTC; CDR3 protein: CASSLDNLNYGYTF; J gene: TRBJ1-2; D gene: -; V gene: TRBV6-2/TRBV6-3; clone size: -
CDR3 DNA: TGCGCCAGCAGCCAAGCGCGTACGGCGGGGAGGGATACGCAGTATTTT; CDR3 protein: CASSQARTAGRDTQYF; J gene: TRBJ2-3; D gene: -; V gene: TRBV4-3; clone size: -
CDR3 DNA: TGCAGCGTTGTGACAGGGGGATTGGAGACCCAGTACTTC; CDR3 protein: CSVVTGGLETQYF; J gene: TRBJ2-5; D gene: TRBD1; V gene: TRBV29-1; clone size: -
CDR3 DNA: TGCGCCAGCAGTAGCGAGCGCGGAGCTAGCACAGATACGCAGTATTTT; CDR3 protein: CASSSERGASTDTQYF; J gene: TRBJ2-3; D gene: -; V gene: TRBV5-1; clone size: -
CDR3 DNA: TGTGCCAGCAGTTTATCGCAGGGGGCACCGAATTCACCCCTCCACTTT; CDR3 protein: CASSLSQGAPNSPLHF; J gene: TRBJ1-6; D gene: TRBD1; V gene: TRBV27; clone size: -
CDR3 DNA: TGTGCCAGCAGTCGACACAGTACAGGGTACACTGAAGCTTTCTTT; CDR3 protein: CASSRHSTGYTEAFF; J gene: TRBJ1-1; D gene: -; V gene: TRBV6-5; clone size: few
CDR3 DNA: TGCGCCAGCAGCTTGGCCCTGGGGGGGGCCAACGTCCTGACTTTC; CDR3 protein: CASSLALGGANVLTF; J gene: TRBJ2-6; D gene: -; V gene: TRBV5-1; clone size: -
CDR3 DNA: TGCGCCAGCAGTTCCCTGGGACATTGGGGGAGCGAGGACACTGAAGCTTTCTTT; CDR3 protein: CASSSLGHWGSEDTEAFF; J gene: TRBJ1-1; D gene: -; V gene: TRBV10-1; clone size: -